This TCR beta chain stems from a study of identical twins' blood T cells. CDR3 length: 13 amino acids. Germline V gene data show CDR1 as DFQATT and CDR2 as SNEGSKA (reference sequence). TCRdb fed the 5' RACE reads into MiXCR, producing one record per CDR3 protein. The data show roughly 380,000 distinct CDR3 sequences, roughly 30% seen once. The sample holds a few counts of this clonotype. Six healthy women, forming three identical twin pairs, donated samples. The rearrangement joins TRBV20-1 to TRBJ2-3; weak D call: TRBD1 (6 bases). The sequencing input was PBMCs. The clonotype comes from a woman aged 18-49 years in good health. CDR3 nucleotides: TGCAGCCCCTTGGGACATGGGACAGATACGCAGTATTTT. Its translation: CSPLGHGTDTQYF.